This TCR beta chain was sequenced for a study of T cell responses to AZD1222 COVID-19 vaccine. Sequencing was performed with immunoSEQ multiplex PCR; in TCRdb, only in-frame clones are kept and a portion is missing. The sample consists of 180,000 or so clones, about nine tenths of them appearing once. Of note for this clone: The antigen remains undetermined.

General observations from the study: Unmutated variant regions are reportedly targeted by nearly half of spike-specific TCRs. There were repertoire samples only from the period after the peak T cell response. Seropositive status at baseline applied to only 6 or 7 AZD1222 recipients.

Recipients boosted at about 4 weeks or about 12 weeks are pooled. The sample here was peripheral blood, taken 28 days after the second AZD1222 dose. The clonotype comes from an adult who received the AZD1222 COVID-19 vaccine.

The CDR3 coding sequence is TGTGCCAGCAGTTGGGGCGGGGGAGGTCAGCCCCAGCATTTT. Translation gives CASSWGGGGQPQHF. The V gene is TRBV27, the J gene TRBJ1-5; a weak D match, TRBD1 (5 bases). The CDR3 has 14 amino acids. Trimming cost V 4 bases and J 6 bases, with 13 bases left between them. CDR1 and CDR2 from the germline V gene are MNHEY and SMNVEV (reference sequence).